This T cell receptor beta chain originates from a study of blood T cell repertoires in COVID-19. Study overall: Whether acute or convalescent, the COVID-19 samples came from the United States, Italy and Spain. Sample material is recorded as cDNA or gDNA derived from T cells, B-cell-depleted T cells, or PBMCs.

Sequencing was performed with immunoSEQ multiplex PCR; in TCRdb, only in-frame clones are kept and a portion is missing. The sample contains around 110,000 clones, 80% to 95% of which appear only once. Losses at the gene ends were 4 bases for V and 5 bases for J; bases not matched to a gene: 6. The germline CDR1 and CDR2 sequences are SGHTA and FQGNSA. CDR3 length: 14 residues. The sequence derives from a woman aged 25 to 39 with acute or convalescent COVID-19. This chain links TRBV7-2 with TRBJ2-5, with 8 bases aligning to TRBD2. The sequenced sample consisted of peripheral blood. The chain's CDR3 is CASSSSGTRETQYF. The CDR3 DNA reads TGTGCCAGCAGCTCCTCCGGGACTAGGGAGACCCAGTACTTC.